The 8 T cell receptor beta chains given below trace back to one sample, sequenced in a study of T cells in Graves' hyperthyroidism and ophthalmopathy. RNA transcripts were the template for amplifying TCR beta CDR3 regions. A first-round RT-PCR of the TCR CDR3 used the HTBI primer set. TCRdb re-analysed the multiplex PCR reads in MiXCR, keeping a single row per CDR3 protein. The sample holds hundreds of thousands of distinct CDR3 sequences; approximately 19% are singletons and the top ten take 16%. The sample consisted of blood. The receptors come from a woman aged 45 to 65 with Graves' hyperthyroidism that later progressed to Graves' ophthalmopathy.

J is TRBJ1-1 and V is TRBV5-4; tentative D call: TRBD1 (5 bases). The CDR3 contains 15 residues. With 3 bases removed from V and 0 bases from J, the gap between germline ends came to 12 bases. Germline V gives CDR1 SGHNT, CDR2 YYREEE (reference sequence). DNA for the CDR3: TGTGCCAGCAGCTCGGGACCGTCAATGAACACTGAAGCTTTCTTT. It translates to CASSSGPSMNTEAFF.

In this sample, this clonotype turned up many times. As DNA, the CDR3 is TGCGCCAGCAGCTTGTTACGGGGCCGTGAAGCTTTCTTT. Amino acid sequence: CASSLLRGREAFF. V gene TRBV5-1 combines with J gene TRBJ1-1, with D maybe TRBD1 (5 bases). Trimming took off 1 base at V and 7 bases at J, with 11 bases between the two ends. Germline loops: CDR1 SGHRS, CDR2 YFSETQ. This CDR3 comprises 13 residues.

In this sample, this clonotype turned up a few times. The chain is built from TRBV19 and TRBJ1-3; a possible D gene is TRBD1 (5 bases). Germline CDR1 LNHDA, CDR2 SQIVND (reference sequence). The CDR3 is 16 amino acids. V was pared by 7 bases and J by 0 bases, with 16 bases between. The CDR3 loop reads CASNSPAGDSGNTIYF. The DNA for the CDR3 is TGTGCCAGTAATTCCCCGGCGGGGGACTCTGGAAACACCATATATTTT.

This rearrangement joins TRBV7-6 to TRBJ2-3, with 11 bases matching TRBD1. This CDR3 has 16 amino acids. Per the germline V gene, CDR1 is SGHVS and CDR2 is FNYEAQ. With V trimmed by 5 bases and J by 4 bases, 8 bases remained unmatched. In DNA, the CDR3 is TGTGCCAGCAGCGATAGGACAGGGGGCTCGGCAGATACGCAGTATTTT. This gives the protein CASSDRTGGSADTQYF.

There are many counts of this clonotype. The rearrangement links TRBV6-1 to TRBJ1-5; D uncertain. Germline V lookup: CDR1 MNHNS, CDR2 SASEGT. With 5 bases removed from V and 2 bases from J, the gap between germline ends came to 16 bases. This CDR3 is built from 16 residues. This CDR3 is CASSRAAGFGNQPQHF. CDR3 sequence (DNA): TGTGCCAGCAGTCGGGCCGCTGGGTTCGGCAATCAGCCCCAGCATTTT.

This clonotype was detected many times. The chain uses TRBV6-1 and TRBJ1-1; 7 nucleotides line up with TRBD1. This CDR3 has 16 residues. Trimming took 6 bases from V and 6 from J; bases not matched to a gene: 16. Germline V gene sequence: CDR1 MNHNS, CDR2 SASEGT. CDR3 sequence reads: CASRGTTGYQGAEAFF. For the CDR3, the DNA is TGTGCCAGCAGGGGGACGACAGGTTACCAGGGGGCTGAAGCTTTCTTT.

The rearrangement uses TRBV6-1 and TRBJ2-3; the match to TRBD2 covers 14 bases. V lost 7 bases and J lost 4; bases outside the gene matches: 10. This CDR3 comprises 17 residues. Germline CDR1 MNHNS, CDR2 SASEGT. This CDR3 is CASTRGGLAGEADTQYF. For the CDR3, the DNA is TGTGCCAGCACCCGCGGGGGACTAGCGGGGGAGGCAGATACGCAGTATTTT.

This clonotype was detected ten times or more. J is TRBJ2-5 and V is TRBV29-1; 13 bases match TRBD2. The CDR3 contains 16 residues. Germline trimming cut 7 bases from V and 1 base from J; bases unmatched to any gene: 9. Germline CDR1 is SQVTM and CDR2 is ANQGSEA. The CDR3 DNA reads TGCAGCGGAAGGGGACTAGCGGGGCGCCTCCAAGAGACCCAGTACTTC. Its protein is CSGRGLAGRLQETQYF.